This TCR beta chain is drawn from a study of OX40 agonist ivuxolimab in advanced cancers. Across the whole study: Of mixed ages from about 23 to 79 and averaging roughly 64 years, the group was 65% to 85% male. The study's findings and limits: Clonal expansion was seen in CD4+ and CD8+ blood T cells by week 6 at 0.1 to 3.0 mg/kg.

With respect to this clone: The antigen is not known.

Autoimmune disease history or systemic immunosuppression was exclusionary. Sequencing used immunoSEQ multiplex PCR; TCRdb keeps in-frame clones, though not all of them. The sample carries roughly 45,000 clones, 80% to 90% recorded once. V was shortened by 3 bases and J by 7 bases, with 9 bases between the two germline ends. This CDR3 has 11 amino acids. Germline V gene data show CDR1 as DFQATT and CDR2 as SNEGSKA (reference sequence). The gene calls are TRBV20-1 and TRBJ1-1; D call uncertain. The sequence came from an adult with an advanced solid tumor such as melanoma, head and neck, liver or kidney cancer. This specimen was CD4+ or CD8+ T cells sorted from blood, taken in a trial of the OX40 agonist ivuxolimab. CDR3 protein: CSASPGDEAFF. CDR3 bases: TGCAGTGCTAGTCCGGGTGATGAAGCTTTCTTT.